The present T cell receptor (beta chain) was sequenced within a study of PD-1 blockade in classical Hodgkin lymphoma. Overall study findings and caveats: TCR diversity at baseline was reported to be reduced in newly diagnosed patients relative to healthy donors.

The V gene lost 0 bases and the J gene lost 6 bases, with 12 bases spanning the gap. The CDR3 has 15 amino acids. Germline V gene data show CDR1 as LGHNA and CDR2 as YSLEER. Time point in this sample: cycle 4 day 1 (C4D1), after 6 weeks of nivolumab. Relapses following autologous stem cell transplantation were seen in all patients, with brentuximab vedotin exposure varying. The data were produced by immunoSEQ multiplex PCR, yet TCRdb's version contains in-frame clones alone and is incomplete. The data hold tens of thousands of clones, with around 64% observed a single time. The table lists this clone with a few counts. The antigen remains unidentified.

The sequences come from peripheral blood mononuclear cells (PBMCs), collected before the fourth cycle of nivolumab. V gene TRBV4-3 combines with J gene TRBJ2-1; weak D call: TRBD2 (6 bases). The origin of this receptor is a human donor with classical Hodgkin lymphoma. The CDR3, as DNA: TGCGCCAGCAGCCAAGAGTCCGGGAGTGGCAATGAGCAGTTCTTC. It specifies CASSQESGSGNEQFF.